Shown below are 29 T cell receptor beta chains from a single sample sequenced in a study of T cell responses to AZD1222 COVID-19 vaccine. Some clones are missing from TCRdb's copy, which holds only in-frame ones; the method was immunoSEQ multiplex PCR. The sample lists just over 150,000 clones; 90% were seen once. The sample in question was peripheral blood, obtained on day 0 of AZD1222 vaccination. Source of these receptors: an adult in good health.

This rearrangement joins TRBV28 to TRBJ2-5, with 8 bases identical to TRBD1. V shed 0 bases and J 3 bases; nucleotides not matched to a gene: 3. CDR1 and CDR2 (germline): MDHEN, SYDVKM. The CDR3 is 15 residues long. CDR3: CASSLWDRVKETQYF. The CDR3 DNA is TGTGCCAGCAGTTTATGGGACAGGGTTAAAGAGACCCAGTACTTC.

The chain uses TRBV18 and TRBJ2-1; D perhaps matches TRBD1 (6 bases). The V end lost 3 bases, the J end lost 7 bases, and 10 bases lay between the germline ends. In germline, CDR1 is KGHSH, CDR2 LQKENI. This CDR3 has 13 amino acids. CDR3 nucleotides: TGTGCCAGCTCACCCACAGGGAAGAATGAGCAGTTCTTC. Amino acids: CASSPTGKNEQFF. Variable domain in full (rest from reference TRBV18 and TRBJ2-1): NAGVMQNPRHLVRRRGQEARLRCSPMKGHSHVYWYRQLPEEGLKFMVYLQKENIIDESGMPKERFSAEFPKEGPSILRIQQVVRGDSAAYFCASSPTGKNEQFFGPGTRLTVL.

CDR3 protein: CASSLGGLTEAFF. In nucleotides, the CDR3 is TGTGCCAGCAGCTTAGGGGGCCTCACTGAAGCTTTCTTT. The V call is TRBV7-9, the J call TRBJ1-1; D possibly corresponds to TRBD1 (5 bases). Per the germline V gene, CDR1 is SEHNR and CDR2 is FQNEAQ (reference sequence). The CDR3 has 13 amino acids. Deletions cut 1 base from V and 4 bases from J, with 7 bases between.

The chain employs TRBV6-2 or TRBV6-3 and TRBJ2-7; unclear D gene. Trimming stripped 4 bases from V and 3 bases from J, with 10 bases between. CDR1 and CDR2 from the germline V gene are MNHEY and SVGEGT. There are 13 residues in the CDR3. This CDR3 reads CASSWRRYYEQYF. Written as DNA, the CDR3 is TGTGCCAGCAGTTGGCGCAGATACTACGAGCAGTACTTC.

This clone was observed once. The CDR3 nucleotides are TGTGCCAGCAGCACTCAGGGTCCGGGTGGGGCCAACGTCCTGACTTTC. This codes for CASSTQGPGGANVLTF. The J gene is TRBJ2-6, the V gene TRBV11-3; a weak D match, TRBD1 (5 bases). The V end lost 5 bases, the J end lost 3 bases, and 14 bases lay between the germline ends. The CDR3 runs 16 residues. Germline CDR1 is SGHNT and CDR2 is YENEEA.

The chain recombines TRBV5-4 with TRBJ2-6; 7 bases line up with TRBD1. This CDR3 is 15 amino acids long. Germline values: CDR1 SGHNT, CDR2 YYREEE (reference sequence). V shed 2 bases, J shed 4 bases, and the junction held 3 bases outside the gene matches. The CDR3 loop reads CASSFTGVGANVLTF. CDR3 bases: TGTGCCAGCAGCTTCACAGGGGTAGGGGCCAACGTCCTGACTTTC.

The genes are TRBV24-1 and TRBJ2-3, with D hard to call. This CDR3 region has 15 residues. Trimming removed 0 bases from V and 4 bases from J, with 10 bases in between. The V gene's germline CDR1 is KGHDR and CDR2 SFDVKD. The chain's CDR3 is CATSDLVGSADTQYF. The CDR3 nucleotides read TGTGCCACCAGTGATTTGGTGGGGTCGGCAGATACGCAGTATTTT.

The rearrangement uses TRBV10-3 and TRBJ1-6; TRBD1 might be the D (6 bases). Germline-derived CDR1 and CDR2 are ENHRY and SYGVKD. This CDR3 comprises 12 residues. V lost 7 bases, J lost 8 bases, and 9 bases lay in between. The CDR3 DNA reads TGTGCCATCACGCCAGGGGATTCACCCCTCCACTTT. This sequence encodes CAITPGDSPLHF.

V is TRBV3-1 (or the pseudogene TRBV3-2) and J is TRBJ2-3; D tentatively fits TRBD1 or TRBD2 (6 bases each). Looked up from germline, CDR1 is LGHDT and CDR2 is YNNKEL (reference sequence). Trimming stripped 1 base from V and 0 bases from J, with 11 bases between. The CDR3 consists of 16 residues. The DNA of the CDR3 is TGTGCCAGCAGCCAAGGTTTAGGGGGGAGCACAGATACGCAGTATTTT. It codes for CASSQGLGGSTDTQYF.

V is TRBV19 and J is TRBJ1-2, with TRBD1 as a possible D gene (5 bases). CDR1 is LNHDA and CDR2 is SQIVND in the germline V gene (reference sequence). The CDR3 consists of 16 residues. Trimming shortened V by 5 bases and J by 4 bases, and 20 bases separated the two germline ends. CDR3 sequence (DNA): TGTGCCAGTAGTTCCCGGGGCGAGGGAAACCCCTATGGCTACACCTTC. It specifies CASSSRGEGNPYGYTF. Using reference TRBV19 and TRBJ1-2 for the parts outside the CDR3, the full variable domain is DGGITQSPKYLFRKEGQNVTLSCEQNLNHDAMYWYRQDPGQGLRLIYYSQIVNDFQKGDIAEGYSVSREKKESFPLTVTSAQKNPTAFYLCASSSRGEGNPYGYTFGSGTRLTVV.

This chain uses TRBV3-1 (or the pseudogene TRBV3-2) with TRBJ2-7, with 10 bases lining up with TRBD1. This CDR3 is built from 14 residues. Germline V gene sequence: CDR1 LGHDT, CDR2 YNNKEL (reference sequence). V lost 2 bases and J lost 6; bases outside the gene matches: 4. CDR3 residues: CASSQTRQGAEQYF. The CDR3, as DNA: TGTGCCAGCAGCCAAACCAGACAGGGGGCCGAGCAGTACTTC.

J is TRBJ2-7 and V is TRBV28; 8 bases line up with TRBD1. This CDR3 comprises 16 residues. Germline CDR1 is MDHEN and CDR2 is SYDVKM. Germline trimming cut 1 base from V and 6 bases from J; bases unmatched to any gene: 11. DNA for the CDR3: TGTGCCAGCAGTTTATCAAGGCAGGGGGCGAGGGGCGAGCAGTACTTC. This encodes CASSLSRQGARGEQYF.

The rearrangement uses TRBV5-6 and TRBJ1-5, with 9 bases lining up with TRBD1. CDR3 size: 16 residues. V lost 4 bases, J lost 0 bases, and 5 bases stayed unmatched. Looked up from germline, CDR1 is SGHDT and CDR2 is YYEEEE. In DNA, the CDR3 is TGTGCCAGCAGCAGGTGGACAGGGGATAGCAATCAGCCCCAGCATTTT. This translates into CASSRWTGDSNQPQHF.

This chain connects TRBV10-3 to TRBJ1-1; TRBD1 might be the D (6 bases). The V gene lost 6 bases and the J gene lost 0 bases, with 14 bases spanning the gap. The CDR3 sequence is 15 residues long. CDR1 is ENHRY and CDR2 is SYGVKD in the germline V gene. The CDR3 loop reads CAIRGRDTLNTEAFF. CDR3 DNA sequence: TGTGCCATCAGGGGCCGGGACACACTGAACACTGAAGCTTTCTTT.

This clone appeared once. The J gene is TRBJ1-1, the V gene TRBV2; 9 nucleotides align to TRBD1. V was pared by 8 bases and J by 3 bases, with 7 bases of the junction left unmatched. This CDR3 region has 14 residues. Per germline, CDR1 SNHLY and CDR2 FYNNEI. CDR3 residues: CASSLDRGDTEAFF. CDR3 bases: TGTGCCAGCTCCTTGGACAGGGGTGACACTGAAGCTTTCTTT.

This chain uses TRBV6-1 with TRBJ2-7, with a weak D call TRBD2 (6 bases). The CDR3 has 15 amino acids. From germline, CDR1 is MNHNS and CDR2 SASEGT. V dropped 3 bases and J dropped 4 bases, with 16 bases sitting between them. The CDR3 DNA reads TGTGCCAGCAGTGAGCTCGGAGGGACCGCATACGAGCAGTACTTC. Protein product: CASSELGGTAYEQYF.

The chain has TRBV28 and TRBJ1-1; 7 bases line up with TRBD1. CDR1 and CDR2 (germline): MDHEN, SYDVKM. Unmatched junction bases numbered 11, after V lost 6 bases and J lost 7 bases. The CDR3 sequence is 14 residues long. This CDR3 reads CASSDGQADLEAFF. Here the CDR3 DNA reads TGTGCCAGCAGCGACGGACAGGCTGATCTTGAAGCTTTCTTT. Based on the CDR3 plus reference TRBV28 and TRBJ1-1, the full variable domain is DVKVTQSSRYLVKRTGEKVFLECVQDMDHENMFWYRQDPGLGLRLIYFSYDVKMKEKGDIPEGYSVSREKKERFSLILESASTNQTSMYLCASSDGQADLEAFFGQGTRLTVV.

The chain is built from TRBV28 and TRBJ1-4, with TRBD1 matching 10 bases. Per germline, CDR1 MDHEN and CDR2 SYDVKM. The CDR3 is made up of 17 amino acids. With V trimmed by 3 bases and J by 8 bases, 12 bases remained unmatched. The CDR3 sequence is CASSFSLLMDRGEKLFF. The CDR3 DNA reads as TGTGCCAGCAGTTTTAGTCTATTGATGGACAGGGGGGAAAAACTGTTTTTT.

CDR3 in amino acids: CASSRGGLDEQYF. Written as DNA, the CDR3 is TGTGCCAGCAGCCGAGGGGGCCTGGACGAGCAGTACTTC. The chain is built from TRBV25-1 and TRBJ2-7; TRBD1 aligns across 7 bases. CDR3 length equals 13 residues. Trimming took 6 bases from V and 5 from J; bases not matched to a gene: 7. The V gene's germline CDR1 is MGHDK and CDR2 SYGVNS.

J is TRBJ1-3 and V is TRBV7-3; no clear D. CDR3 size: 18 residues. Germline loops: CDR1 SGHTA, CDR2 FQGTGA. Between the trimmed V and J ends, which lost 0 bases and 3 bases, there was a span of 18 bases. The CDR3 reads CASSLTHPPGNLGNTIYF. In nucleotides, the CDR3 is TGTGCCAGCAGCTTAACCCACCCACCGGGGAACCTTGGAAACACCATATATTTT.

This sequence joins TRBV19 and TRBJ1-5; D might be TRBD1 (5 bases). This CDR3 contains 13 residues. Per germline, CDR1 LNHDA and CDR2 SQIVND (reference sequence). V was trimmed by 10 bases and J by 5 bases, leaving 15 bases between them. As DNA, the CDR3 is TGTGCCACTACGGCGGGGCCGCATCAGCCCCAGCATTTT. This sequence encodes CATTAGPHQPQHF. The variable domain in full, completed from reference TRBV19 and TRBJ1-5, reads DGGITQSPKYLFRKEGQNVTLSCEQNLNHDAMYWYRQDPGQGLRLIYYSQIVNDFQKGDIAEGYSVSREKKESFPLTVTSAQKNPTAFYLCATTAGPHQPQHFGDGTRLSIL.

This chain joins TRBV19 and TRBJ2-7; the D call may be TRBD1 or TRBD2 (6 bases each). The V gene lost 7 bases and the J gene lost 3 bases, with 19 bases spanning the gap. This CDR3 is 15 amino acids long. In germline, CDR1 is LNHDA, CDR2 SQIVND (reference sequence). The CDR3 DNA reads TGTGCCAGTACCCCAACGGAGGGACAAGACTACGAGCAGTACTTC. Amino acid sequence: CASTPTEGQDYEQYF.

The chain joins TRBV9 to TRBJ2-5, with D possibly matching TRBD1 (5 bases). V was trimmed by 2 bases and J by 5 bases, leaving 13 bases between them. CDR3 length: 14 residues. Germline V gives CDR1 SGDLS, CDR2 YYNGEE. The CDR3 sequence: CASSVGQPGETQYF. The DNA of the CDR3 is TGTGCCAGCAGCGTCGGACAACCCGGGGAGACCCAGTACTTC.

The V and J genes are TRBV6-5 and TRBJ1-3, with 9 nucleotides matching TRBD1. The CDR3 totals 15 residues. Germline V gene sequence: CDR1 MNHEY, CDR2 SVGAGI. Unmatched junction bases numbered 8, after V lost 9 bases and J lost 2 bases. The CDR3 loop is CASKRTGDAGNTIYF. The CDR3 DNA sequence: TGTGCCAGTAAAAGGACAGGGGACGCTGGAAACACCATATATTTT.

The V call is TRBV2, the J call TRBJ2-1; 13 bases align to TRBD2. V lost 3 bases to trimming and J lost 8 bases; unmatched junction nucleotides: 7. This CDR3 comprises 16 residues. CDR1 is SNHLY, CDR2 FYNNEI, per germline. The DNA for the CDR3 is TGTGCCAGCAGTGAGCAAGGACTAGCGGGAGTCTATGAGCAGTTCTTC. As protein: CASSEQGLAGVYEQFF.

V gene TRBV19 combines with J gene TRBJ2-5; a possible D gene is TRBD1 (6 bases). V was shortened by 6 bases and J by 5 bases, with 16 bases between the two germline ends. Per germline, CDR1 LNHDA and CDR2 SQIVND (reference sequence). The CDR3 extends over 14 amino acids. CDR3 sequence (DNA): TGTGCCAGTAGAAAAGACAGGATTAAGGAGACCCAGTACTTC. Its protein is CASRKDRIKETQYF.

This CDR3 reads CARSAIRDSRFKQYF. As DNA, the CDR3 is TGTGCCAGAAGCGCAATCCGGGACAGCCGTTTCAAGCAGTACTTC. The V and J genes are TRBV5-3 and TRBJ2-7; TRBD1 agrees at 7 bases. TRBV5-3 has ORF status, its function being uncertain. With V trimmed by 4 bases and J by 8 bases, 15 bases remained unmatched. CDR3 length: 15 residues.

CDR3 residues: CASSISAGGPWEQFF. CDR3 in DNA: TGTGCCAGTAGTATCTCAGCGGGAGGGCCATGGGAGCAGTTCTTC. The chain joins TRBV19 to TRBJ2-1; 10 bases are shared with TRBD2. CDR1 LNHDA and CDR2 SQIVND come from the germline V gene (reference sequence). This CDR3 comprises 15 residues. V shed 3 bases and J 10 bases; nucleotides not matched to a gene: 9.

The chain combines TRBV9 with TRBJ1-3, with D unresolved. CDR3 length: 15 amino acids. V lost 0 bases to trimming and J lost 1 base, with 8 bases between them. Germline values: CDR1 SGDLS, CDR2 YYNGEE. The CDR3 loop is CASSVALGSGNTIYF. The CDR3 nucleotides are TGTGCCAGCAGCGTAGCTTTGGGGTCTGGAAACACCATATATTTT.